This T cell receptor (beta chain) was documented in a study of radiation and T cells in renal cell carcinoma. The study, taken as a whole, reports: Top tumor clonotypes rose in blood 2 weeks post-radiation, then contracted.

Time point here: blood 4 weeks post-SBRT, at nephrectomy. As to treatment: 15 Gy SBRT to primary tumor, nephrectomy 4 weeks later. Details on this clone: Its antigen is currently unknown.

The germline V and J ends were trimmed by 0 bases and 0 bases, with 9 bases remaining between them. The germline V gene has CDR1 SGHVS and CDR2 FNYEAQ. This CDR3 comprises 16 residues. The assay was immunoSEQ multiplex PCR, and TCRdb's table has in-frame clones only and misses some. This sample has over 25,000 clones, with more than 65% found just once. The gene calls are TRBV7-6 and TRBJ1-3; D unclear. This TCR was recovered from a man in his 60s with renal cell carcinoma. Sequenced material: blood, taken from a patient whose treatment included radiotherapy and nephrectomy. The CDR3 sequence is CASSLAHASSGNTIYF. The CDR3, as DNA: TGTGCCAGCAGCTTAGCGCATGCTAGCTCTGGAAACACCATATATTTT.